This TCR beta chain was obtained from a study of blood T cell repertoires in COVID-19. At the level of the study: Samples came from the United States, Italy and Spain, spanning acute and convalescent COVID-19. Sample material is recorded as cDNA or gDNA derived from T cells, B-cell-depleted T cells, or PBMCs.

Source study methods: Nucleated cell counts were estimated from reference gene primer amplification. Produced via immunoSEQ multiplex PCR; TCRdb's table is partial and in-frame only. V, J and clone size were drawn from that table, and D and trimming were deduced from the DNA. The repertoire includes about 130,000 clones, about 70% of them detected once, and 1.5% to 2% sits in the top ten. The sequencing sample was made of peripheral blood. The receptor's source is a woman in her 70s with acute or convalescent COVID-19.

This chain's CDR3 is CASCKRGDRVTEAFF. The CDR3 DNA follows: TGTGCCAGCTGCAAACGGGGGGATAGGGTCACTGAAGCTTTCTTT. The chain employs TRBV6-5 and TRBJ1-1; D is possibly TRBD1 (5 bases). Germline V lookup: CDR1 MNHEY, CDR2 SVGAGI. Trimming took 8 bases from V and 4 from J, leaving 20 bases between them. The CDR3 spans 15 residues.